These 3 T cell receptor beta chains came from one sample sequenced in a study of technical replicates of blood from a handful of donors. TCRdb's copy holds only in-frame clones and misses some; the assay was immunoSEQ multiplex PCR. The sample carries around 57,000 clones, 94% recorded once. Sequenced: T cells isolated from PBMCs. Every receptor here comes from a human donor in good health.

CDR3 nucleotides: TGCGCCAGCAGCCTCGCGGGACCCAACACTGAAGCTTTCTTT. Protein product: CASSLAGPNTEAFF. The V call is TRBV5-1, the J call TRBJ1-1, with D possibly matching TRBD1 (5 bases). The V gene lost 4 bases and the J gene lost 2 bases, with 12 bases spanning the gap. Germline lookup yields CDR1 SGHRS and CDR2 YFSETQ. The CDR3 extends over 14 amino acids.

V and J are TRBV6-5 and TRBJ2-5; 14 bases match TRBD2. This CDR3 contains 16 residues. The J segment lost 5 bases and the V segment lost 2 bases, leaving 4 bases of the junction unmatched. Germline values: CDR1 MNHEY, CDR2 SVGAGI. This CDR3 is CASSYTGTSGSETQYF. CDR3 nucleotide sequence: TGTGCCAGCAGTTACACCGGGACTAGCGGGAGTGAGACCCAGTACTTC.

The chain recombines TRBV28 with TRBJ1-2; the D gene is possibly TRBD1 (6 bases). V was cut by 3 bases and J by 8 bases, with 22 bases left in between. Germline V gene sequence: CDR1 MDHEN, CDR2 SYDVKM. The CDR3 is made up of 16 amino acids. This CDR3 reads CASSFRLRGGNRGYTF. CDR3 coding DNA: TGTGCCAGCAGTTTTCGTCTGAGGGGGGGAAATCGAGGCTACACCTTC.